These 15 T cell receptor beta chains came from one sample sequenced in a study of blood T cell repertoires in COVID-19. Sequencing used immunoSEQ multiplex PCR; TCRdb keeps in-frame clones, though not all of them. The repertoire includes 120,000 to 150,000 clones, 60% to 85% of them detected once, and roughly 8.6% sits in the top ten. Input material: peripheral blood. Receptors were obtained from a man aged 50-59 years with active or convalescent COVID-19.

The J gene is TRBJ1-2, the V gene TRBV28, with D possibly matching TRBD1 (5 bases). CDR1 and CDR2 from the germline V gene are MDHEN and SYDVKM. There are 14 residues in the CDR3. Trimming took 3 bases from V and 5 from J, leaving 13 bases between them. The CDR3 loop reads CASSFPGYGYGYTF. CDR3 nucleotide sequence: TGTGCCAGCAGTTTTCCAGGGTATGGGTATGGCTACACCTTC.

The chain is built from TRBV2 and TRBJ2-1; 8 positions agree with TRBD2. Trimming took 8 bases from V and 3 from J; bases not matched to a gene: 3. Germline V CDR1 and CDR2: SNHLY, FYNNEI. The CDR3 is 13 amino acids. The CDR3 DNA is TGTGCCAGCGAACTAGCGGACTACAATGAGCAGTTCTTC. Amino acids: CASELADYNEQFF. Based on the CDR3 plus reference TRBV2 and TRBJ2-1, the full variable domain is EPEVTQTPSHQVTQMGQEVILRCVPISNHLYFYWYRQILGQKVEFLVSFYNNEISEKSEIFDDQFSVERPDGSNFTLKIRSTKLEDSAMYFCASELADYNEQFFGPGTRLTVL.

V and J are TRBV5-8 and TRBJ2-3; 13 bases line up with TRBD2. J gave up 5 bases and V 2 bases, and 5 bases lay outside the gene matches. This CDR3 has 16 amino acids. Germline V gene lookup returns CDR1 SGHTS and CDR2 YDEGEE. The chain's CDR3 is CASSLGLAGVGDTQYF. Written as DNA, the CDR3 is TGTGCCAGCAGCTTAGGACTAGCGGGAGTTGGAGATACGCAGTATTTT. The whole variable domain, remainder taken from reference TRBV5-8 and TRBJ2-3, is EAGVTQSPTHLIKTRGQQATLRCSPISGHTSVYWYQQALGLGLQFLLWYDEGEERNRGNFPPRFSGRQFPNYSSELNVNALELEDSALYLCASSLGLAGVGDTQYFGPGTRLTVL.

This chain connects TRBV3-1 (or the pseudogene TRBV3-2) to TRBJ2-1; 10 positions match TRBD2. Losses at the gene ends were 1 base for V and 5 bases for J; bases not matched to a gene: 11. CDR1 LGHDT and CDR2 YNNKEL come from the germline V gene (reference sequence). The CDR3 consists of 18 residues. DNA of the CDR3: TGTGCCAGCAGCCAAGCCACCAGGGCTAGCGGGAGAAACAATGAGCAGTTCTTC. Translating it yields CASSQATRASGRNNEQFF.

The chain combines TRBV7-2 with TRBJ2-3; 9 bases align to TRBD1. Looked up from germline, CDR1 is SGHTA and CDR2 is FQGNSA. The J segment lost 3 bases and the V segment lost 4 bases, leaving 8 bases of the junction unmatched. The CDR3 has 16 amino acids. CDR3 sequence (DNA): TGTGCCAGCAGCTCCGGACAGGGGATGTGGACAGATACGCAGTATTTT. This encodes CASSSGQGMWTDTQYF. The whole variable domain, filled in from reference TRBV7-2 and TRBJ2-3, reads GAGVSQSPSNKVTEKGKDVELRCDPISGHTALYWYRQSLGQGLEFLIYFQGNSAPDKSGLPSDRFSAERTGGSVSTLTIQRTQQEDSAVYLCASSSGQGMWTDTQYFGPGTRLTVL.

The V call is TRBV6-5, the J call TRBJ2-2; 7 nucleotides align to TRBD1. The CDR3 has 15 amino acids. Germline V gene lookup returns CDR1 MNHEY and CDR2 SVGAGI. J was trimmed by 6 bases and V by 3 bases; bases with no gene match: 7. The CDR3 is CASSYWQGVAGELFF. CDR3 bases: TGTGCCAGCAGTTATTGGCAGGGGGTCGCCGGGGAGCTGTTTTTT.

V usage is TRBV11-2 and J usage is TRBJ2-4; 8 bases are a match to TRBD2. The germline V gene encodes CDR1 SGHAT and CDR2 FQNNGV. The J segment lost 3 bases and the V segment lost 3 bases, leaving 7 bases of the junction unmatched. The CDR3 contains 16 residues. This CDR3 reads CASSFRGAGDKNIQYF. The CDR3 region has the DNA TGTGCCAGCAGCTTTCGAGGAGCGGGGGACAAAAACATTCAGTACTTC.

V gene TRBV18 combines with J gene TRBJ2-3; 8 bases map to TRBD2. This CDR3 comprises 16 residues. The germline gives CDR1 KGHSH, CDR2 LQKENI. J gave up 4 bases and V 5 bases, and 11 bases lay outside the gene matches. The CDR3 region is CASSVIAGRGADTQYF. CDR3 DNA: TGTGCCAGCTCAGTTATAGCGGGGCGGGGGGCAGATACGCAGTATTTT.

This chain uses TRBV9 with TRBJ2-7, with 8 bases lining up with TRBD1. Germline V gives CDR1 SGDLS, CDR2 YYNGEE. The CDR3 covers 13 residues. Trimming removed 4 bases from V and 3 bases from J; junction bases left unmatched: 3. This CDR3 is CASSPGTGYEQYF. The CDR3 DNA reads as TGTGCCAGCAGCCCCGGGACAGGCTACGAGCAGTACTTC.

J is TRBJ2-1 and V is TRBV15, with D perhaps matching TRBD2 (7 bases). This CDR3 contains 16 residues. Germline loops: CDR1 LNHNV, CDR2 YYDKDF (reference sequence). Trimming left V 0 bases short and J 7 bases short, with 16 bases between. CDR3 protein: CATSRDRRGGRNEQFF. The CDR3 nucleotides read TGTGCCACCAGCAGAGATAGGAGGGGGGGTAGGAATGAGCAGTTCTTC.

The chain couples TRBV9 to TRBJ2-5; 9 nucleotides agree with TRBD2. CDR1 and CDR2 from the germline V gene are SGDLS and YYNGEE. The CDR3 runs to 21 residues. Unmatched junction bases numbered 23, after V lost 3 bases and J lost 2 bases. This chain's CDR3 is CASSAPAGQISGRMGQETQYF. CDR3 sequence (DNA): TGTGCCAGCAGCGCCCCTGCGGGGCAGATTAGCGGGAGAATGGGGCAAGAGACCCAGTACTTC.

This clone was detected a few times. The chain couples TRBV11-3 to TRBJ2-2; D unresolved. Germline CDR1 is SGHNT and CDR2 is YENEEA. This CDR3 comprises 13 residues. V was shortened by 3 bases and J by 1 base, with 3 bases between the two germline ends. CDR3: CASSFRNTGELFF. DNA of the CDR3: TGTGCCAGCAGCTTTAGGAACACCGGGGAGCTGTTTTTT.

The J gene is TRBJ1-4, the V gene TRBV28; possibly TRBD1 for D (5 bases). The CDR3 covers 12 residues. Germline-derived CDR1 and CDR2 are MDHEN and SYDVKM. Trimming removed 6 bases at V and 4 bases at J, with 6 bases between. CDR3 coding DNA: TGTGCCAGCAGGGGGCTTAATGAAAAACTGTTTTTT. Protein product: CASRGLNEKLFF.

In this sample, this clone turned up once. V and J are TRBV2 and TRBJ1-1; D uncertain. The CDR3 runs to 13 residues. V dropped 3 bases and J dropped 3 bases, with 8 bases sitting between them. The germline CDR1 and CDR2 sequences are SNHLY and FYNNEI. CDR3 nucleotide sequence: TGTGCCAGCAGTGAGAGTCCATACACTGAAGCTTTCTTT. Translating gives CASSESPYTEAFF.

This chain uses TRBV24-1 with TRBJ2-1; 14 bases match TRBD2. J gave up 4 bases and V 4 bases, and 8 bases lay outside the gene matches. The CDR3 spans 18 residues. Germline V gene sequence: CDR1 KGHDR, CDR2 SFDVKD. The CDR3 nucleotides read TGTGCCACCAGTGACCAGACTAGCGGGAGGGTAGCGTACAATGAGCAGTTCTTC. The encoded protein is CATSDQTSGRVAYNEQFF.